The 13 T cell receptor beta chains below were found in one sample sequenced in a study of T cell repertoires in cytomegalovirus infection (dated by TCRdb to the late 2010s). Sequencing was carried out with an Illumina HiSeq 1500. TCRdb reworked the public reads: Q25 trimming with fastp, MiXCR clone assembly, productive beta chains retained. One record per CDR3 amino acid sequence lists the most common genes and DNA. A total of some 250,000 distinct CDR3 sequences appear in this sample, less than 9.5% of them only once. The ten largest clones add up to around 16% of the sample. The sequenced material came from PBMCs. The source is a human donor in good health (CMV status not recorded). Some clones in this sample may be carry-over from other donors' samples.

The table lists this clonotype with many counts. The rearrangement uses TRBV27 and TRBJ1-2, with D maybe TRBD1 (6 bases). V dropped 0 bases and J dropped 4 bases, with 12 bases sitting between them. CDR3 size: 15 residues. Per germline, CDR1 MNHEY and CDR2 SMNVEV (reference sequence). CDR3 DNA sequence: TGTGCCAGCAGTTTATCTGGACAGAAAACCTATGGCTACACCTTC. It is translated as CASSLSGQKTYGYTF.

In DNA, the CDR3 is TGTGCCAGCAGCCGGGACAGTCGGAACACTGAAGCTTTCTTT. Its protein is CASSRDSRNTEAFF. This chain joins TRBV6-2 or TRBV6-3 and TRBJ1-1; 7 nucleotides line up with TRBD1. Germline V lookup: CDR1 MNHEY, CDR2 SVGEGT. The length of the CDR3 is 14 residues. V was pared by 6 bases and J by 1 base, with 5 bases of the junction left unmatched.

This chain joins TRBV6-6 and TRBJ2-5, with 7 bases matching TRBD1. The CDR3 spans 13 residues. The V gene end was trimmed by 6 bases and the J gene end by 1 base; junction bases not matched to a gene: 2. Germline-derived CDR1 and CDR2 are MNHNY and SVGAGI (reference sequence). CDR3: CASRRGLQETQYF. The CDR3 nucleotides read TGTGCCAGCAGAAGGGGGCTCCAAGAGACCCAGTACTTC.

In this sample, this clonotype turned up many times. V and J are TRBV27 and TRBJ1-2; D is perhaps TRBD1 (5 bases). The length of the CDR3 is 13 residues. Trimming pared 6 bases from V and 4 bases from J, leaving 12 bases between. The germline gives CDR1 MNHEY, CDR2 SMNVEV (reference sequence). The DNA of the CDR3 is TGTGCCAGCAGCCCCGGGGCCTCCTATGGCTACACCTTC. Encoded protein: CASSPGASYGYTF.

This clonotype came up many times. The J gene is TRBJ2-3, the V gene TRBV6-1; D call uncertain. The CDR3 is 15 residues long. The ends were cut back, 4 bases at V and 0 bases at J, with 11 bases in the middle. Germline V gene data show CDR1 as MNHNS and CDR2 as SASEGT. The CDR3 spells CASSVGPVSTDTQYF. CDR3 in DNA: TGTGCCAGCAGTGTTGGTCCCGTTAGCACAGATACGCAGTATTTT.

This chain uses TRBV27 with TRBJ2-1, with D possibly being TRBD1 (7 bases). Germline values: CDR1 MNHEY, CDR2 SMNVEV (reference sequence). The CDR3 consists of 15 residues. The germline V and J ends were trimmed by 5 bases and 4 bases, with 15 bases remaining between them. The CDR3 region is CASSGVRGEYNEQFF. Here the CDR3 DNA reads TGTGCCAGCAGTGGAGTCAGGGGGGAATACAATGAGCAGTTCTTC.

The DNA of the CDR3 is TGTGCCAGCAGCCCCACTGCAGTTTTTTACAATGAGCAGTTCTTC. Translation gives CASSPTAVFYNEQFF. The chain links TRBV5-4 to TRBJ2-1; D is undetermined. Trimming took off 4 bases at V and 4 bases at J, with 15 bases between the two ends. Germline lookup yields CDR1 SGHNT and CDR2 YYREEE (reference sequence). This CDR3 comprises 15 residues.

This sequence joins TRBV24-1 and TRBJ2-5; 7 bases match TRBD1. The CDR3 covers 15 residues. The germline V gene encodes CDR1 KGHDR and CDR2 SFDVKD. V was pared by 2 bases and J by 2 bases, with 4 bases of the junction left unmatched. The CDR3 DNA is TGTGCCACCAGTGATTCGGGACAGTTTCAAGAGACCCAGTACTTC. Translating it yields CATSDSGQFQETQYF.

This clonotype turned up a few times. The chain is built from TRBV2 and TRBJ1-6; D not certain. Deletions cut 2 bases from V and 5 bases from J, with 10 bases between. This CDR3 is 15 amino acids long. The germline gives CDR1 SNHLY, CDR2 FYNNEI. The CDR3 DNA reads TGTGCCAGCAGTGAACAGTCAGGAGATAATTCACCCCTCCACTTT. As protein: CASSEQSGDNSPLHF. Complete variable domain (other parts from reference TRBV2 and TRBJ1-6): EPEVTQTPSHQVTQMGQEVILRCVPISNHLYFYWYRQILGQKVEFLVSFYNNEISEKSEIFDDQFSVERPDGSNFTLKIRSTKLEDSAMYFCASSEQSGDNSPLHFGNGTRLTVT.

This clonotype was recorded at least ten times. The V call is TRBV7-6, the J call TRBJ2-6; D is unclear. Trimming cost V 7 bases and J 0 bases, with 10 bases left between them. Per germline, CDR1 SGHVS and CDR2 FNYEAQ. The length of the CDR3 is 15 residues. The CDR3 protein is CASNKGPSGANVLTF. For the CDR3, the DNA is TGTGCCAGCAATAAAGGGCCCTCTGGGGCCAACGTCCTGACTTTC.

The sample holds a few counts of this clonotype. This chain's CDR3 is CASSQGMNTGELFF. CDR3 DNA: TGTGCCAGCTCACAGGGTATGAACACCGGGGAGCTGTTTTTT. The gene calls are TRBV18 and TRBJ2-2; unclear D gene. Trimming removed 4 bases at V and 1 base at J, with 7 bases between. The CDR3 extends over 14 amino acids. Germline CDR1 KGHSH, CDR2 LQKENI.

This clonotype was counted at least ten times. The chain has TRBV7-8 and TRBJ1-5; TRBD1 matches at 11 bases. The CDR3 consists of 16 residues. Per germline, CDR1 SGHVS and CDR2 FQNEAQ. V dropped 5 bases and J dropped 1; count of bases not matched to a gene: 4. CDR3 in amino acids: CASSPGTGGSNQPQHF. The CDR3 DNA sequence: TGTGCCAGCAGCCCGGGGACAGGGGGGAGCAATCAGCCCCAGCATTTT.

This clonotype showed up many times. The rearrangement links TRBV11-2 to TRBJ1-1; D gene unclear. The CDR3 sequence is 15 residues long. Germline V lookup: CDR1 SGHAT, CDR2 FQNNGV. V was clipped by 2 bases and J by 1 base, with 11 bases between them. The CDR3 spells CASSLNGSPNTEAFF. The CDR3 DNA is TGTGCCAGCAGCTTAAATGGCAGTCCGAACACTGAAGCTTTCTTT. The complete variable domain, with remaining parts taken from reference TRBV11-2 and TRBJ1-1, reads EAGVAQSPRYKIIEKRQSVAFWCNPISGHATLYWYQQILGQGPKLLIQFQNNGVVDDSQLPKDRFSAERLKGVDSTLKIQPAKLEDSAVYLCASSLNGSPNTEAFFGQGTRLTVV.